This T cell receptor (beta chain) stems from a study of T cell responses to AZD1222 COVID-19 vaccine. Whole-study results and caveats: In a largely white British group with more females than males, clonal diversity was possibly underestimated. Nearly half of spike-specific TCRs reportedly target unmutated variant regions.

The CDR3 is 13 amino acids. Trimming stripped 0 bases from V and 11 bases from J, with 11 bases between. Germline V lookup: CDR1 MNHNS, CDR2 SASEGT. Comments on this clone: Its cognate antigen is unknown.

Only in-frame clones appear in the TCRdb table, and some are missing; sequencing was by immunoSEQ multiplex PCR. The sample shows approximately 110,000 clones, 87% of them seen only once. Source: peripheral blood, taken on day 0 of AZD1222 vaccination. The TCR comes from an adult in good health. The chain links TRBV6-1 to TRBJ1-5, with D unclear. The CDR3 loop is CASSEAGFRTQHF. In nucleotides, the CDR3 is TGTGCCAGCAGTGAAGCCGGATTTCGGACCCAGCATTTT.